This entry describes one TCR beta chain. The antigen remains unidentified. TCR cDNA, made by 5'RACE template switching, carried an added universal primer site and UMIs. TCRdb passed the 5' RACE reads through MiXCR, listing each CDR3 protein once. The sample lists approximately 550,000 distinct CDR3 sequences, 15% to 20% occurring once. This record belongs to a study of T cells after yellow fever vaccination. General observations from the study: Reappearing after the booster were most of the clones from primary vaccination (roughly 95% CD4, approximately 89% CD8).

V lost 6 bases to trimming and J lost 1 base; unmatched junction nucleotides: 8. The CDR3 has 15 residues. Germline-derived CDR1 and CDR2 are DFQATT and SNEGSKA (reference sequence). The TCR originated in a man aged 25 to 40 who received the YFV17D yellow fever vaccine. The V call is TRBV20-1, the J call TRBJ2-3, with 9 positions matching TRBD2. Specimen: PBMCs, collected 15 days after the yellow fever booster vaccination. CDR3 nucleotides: TGCAGTGCAAGCGGGAAGCGGGAGGGCACAGATACGCAGTATTTT. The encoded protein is CSASGKREGTDTQYF.